This T cell receptor beta chain was identified during a study of tissue T cells after allogeneic stem cell transplantation. Whole-study results and caveats: Within patients, tissue anatomy strongly shaped TCR repertoire composition. Motif-based clustering found tissue-specific repertoire signatures shared across patients, though few clones were shared. Alloreactivity or antigen specificity of tissue TCRs was not determined; some clones might be host cells.

CDR1 and CDR2 from the germline V gene are KGHPV and FQNQEV (reference sequence). V was trimmed by 6 bases and J by 2 bases, leaving 11 bases between them. The CDR3 length is 13 residues. The method was immunoSEQ multiplex PCR; TCRdb's version includes in-frame clones alone and lacks a portion of them. The sample records approximately 5,400 clones, around 50% being singletons. A word on this clone: Its antigen is currently unknown. Gene names follow the mouse nomenclature. The CDR3 end falls 1 residue outside the read, so it is completed with the germline J gene.

The time point is: mouse harvest day 7 after allogeneic transplant. Mouse grafts combined 10^7 T-cell-depleted bone marrow cells with 10^6 splenic CD5+ T cells. Mice had MHC-mismatched B6 into BALB/c GVHD, sampled day 7 or 14. The sample taken for sequencing was gut tissue. The sequence came from a female BALB/c mouse given C57BL/6 T cells with graft-versus-host disease after an allogeneic hematopoietic cell transplant. The J gene is TRBJ2-7, the V gene TRBV26; a possible D gene is TRBD1 (6 bases). The part of the CDR3 DNA that was read is TGTGCCAGCAGGGGACATAGCCCCTATGAACAGTAC. Translation: CASRGHSPYEQY. The entire CDR3 protein reads CASRGHSPYEQYF.